This T cell receptor (beta chain) was sequenced for a study of cytomegalovirus exposure and HLA in healthy donors. Healthy bone marrow donors formed the donor group. The study ran its PCR with 60 Vbeta and 13 Jbeta primers. Repertoires were generated with immunoSEQ multiplex PCR, while TCRdb's copy carries only in-frame clones and drops some. The sample gives about 82,000 clones, roughly four fifths of which show up once; roughly 13% is in the top ten. Regarding this clone: Antigen specificity is unknown.

J lost 5 bases, V lost 4 bases, and 5 bases had no gene match. The germline gives CDR1 SGHTA, CDR2 FQGNSA. CDR3 length: 16 amino acids. General observations from the study: Association of a missense DCLRE1C variant with TCR beta V- and J-gene trimming was reported in a later analysis. The authors later found most CMV-associated TCR beta chains appeared HLA-restricted.

This receptor was taken from a human donor in good health. The V call is TRBV7-2, the J call TRBJ2-5, with TRBD2 matching 15 bases. Sample: PBMCs. CDR3 sequence: CASSSWTSGGVETQYF. The CDR3 region has the DNA TGTGCCAGCAGCTCCTGGACTAGCGGGGGGGTGGAGACCCAGTACTTC.